This T cell receptor (beta chain) was documented in a study of blood T cell repertoires in COVID-19. Germline CDR1 reads MDHEN; CDR2 reads SYDVKM. J was trimmed by 3 bases and V by 5 bases; bases with no gene match: 9. This CDR3 has 16 amino acids. Generated by immunoSEQ multiplex PCR, the TCRdb table keeps only in-frame clones and is missing some. The data show around 180,000 clones, around 89% seen once. This rearrangement joins TRBV28 to TRBJ1-5, with 8 nucleotides matching TRBD1. This receptor was identified in a woman aged 30 to 39 with acute or convalescent COVID-19. The source material was peripheral blood. CDR3 coding DNA: TGTGCCAGCAGTCCGCAATGGACAGGGAACAATCAGCCCCAGCATTTT. Protein: CASSPQWTGNNQPQHF.